This TCR beta chain was sequenced during a study of blood T cells in healthy people across ages. Study-wide results and caveats: There was no known CMV status for donors, so expanded clonotype changes were possibly confounded.

CDR3 length equals 16 residues. The germline V gene has CDR1 LGHDT and CDR2 YNNKEL (reference sequence). V gave up 4 bases and J gave up 7 bases; unmatched junction bases: 8. This clonotype has only a few counts. Its antigen is still unknown. With a J-beta primer mix and a sample-barcoded 5' primer, a second PCR ran about 6 to 11 cycles. TCRdb processed the 5' RACE reads anew with MiXCR; each CDR3 protein has one entry. Seen here are about 800,000 distinct CDR3 sequences, approximately 25% observed once, and the top ten hold under 4%. These data were likewise used in another study, on T cells of mothers and their children.

Source material: blood. The receptor's source is a boy aged 5 to 17 in good health. V and J are TRBV3-1 and TRBJ2-2; TRBD1 matches at 11 bases. As DNA, the CDR3 is TGTGCCAGCAGCCGCACCCGGACAGGGGGCGGCGGGGAGCTGTTTTTT. Its translation is CASSRTRTGGGGELFF.